This TCR beta chain is from a study of cytomegalovirus exposure and HLA in healthy donors. Study results and caveats: Several of the most significant clusters appeared, in a later analysis, to be linked to common viral pathogens. Donors belonging to an Asian-associated ancestry cluster reportedly showed fewer N-insertions in productive TCRs than the roughly 670-donor mean, according to what a later analysis found.

With regard to this clone: Antigen: not known.

13 Jbeta primers and 60 Vbeta primers were used for the PCR. The protocol was immunoSEQ multiplex PCR, while the TCRdb copy is restricted to in-frame clones and leaves out a portion. Here the sample spans roughly 150,000 clones, approximately 83% being singletons. CDR1 and CDR2 (germline): ENHRY, SYGVKD. V was pared by 4 bases and J by 4 bases, with 12 bases between. This CDR3 has 14 amino acids. Material for sequencing was PBMCs. The chain employs TRBV10-3 and TRBJ2-3; weak D call: TRBD2 (6 bases). The origin of this receptor is a male donor in good health and CMV-seronegative. CDR3: CAISGSGAADTQYF. The CDR3 DNA is TGTGCCATCAGTGGTTCGGGAGCTGCAGATACGCAGTATTTT.